A selection of T cell receptor beta chains follows, all from one sample in a study of Ad26.COV2.S vaccination and SARS-CoV-2 variants. Profiling relied on immunoSEQ multiplex PCR, and the TCRdb table lists in-frame clones only, not all of them. The table shows hundreds of thousands of clones, with 83% occurring only once. The sequencing here drew on peripheral blood, taken in a trial of Ad26.COV2.S vaccine versus placebo. Source of these receptors: a person aged 18-60 years who received the Ad26.COV2.S COVID-19 vaccine or a placebo. CDR3s include the opening cysteine and the closing phenylalanine or tryptophan. A D gene is named only where the DNA matches it firmly. The size field is filled for only some rows; it gives once, few, many or a size class.

D,V,J,size,CDR3,DNA
-,TRBV18,TRBJ1-2,-,CASSQTALALDYTF,TGTGCCAGCTCACAAACTGCGTTGGCCTTGGACTACACCTTC
-,TRBV7-2,TRBJ1-1,-,CASSFGRNTEAFF,TGTGCCAGCAGCTTTGGGAGGAACACTGAAGCTTTCTTT
TRBD2,TRBV28,TRBJ2-7,-,CASLTSGSLGRQYF,TGTGCCAGCTTGACTAGCGGAAGCCTGGGACGGCAGTACTTC
TRBD1,TRBV4-3,TRBJ1-1,-,CASSQLSGTGVQAFF,TGCGCCAGCAGCCAACTTTCCGGGACAGGGGTGCAGGCTTTCTTT
-,TRBV6-5,TRBJ2-7,-,CASSPWREGNHEQYF,TGTGCCAGCAGTCCCTGGAGGGAAGGGAATCACGAGCAGTACTTC
TRBD2,TRBV30,TRBJ2-7,-,CAFHRLAGVTYEQYF,TGTGCCTTCCACCGACTAGCGGGAGTAACTTACGAGCAGTACTTC
-,TRBV29-1,TRBJ2-7,-,CSADGGRDEQYF,TGCAGTGCGGACGGGGGACGCGACGAGCAGTACTTC
TRBD1,TRBV11-2,TRBJ2-2,-,CASSPWLRDRGNTGELFF,TGTGCCAGCAGCCCATGGCTCCGGGACAGGGGAAACACCGGGGAGCTGTTTTTT
TRBD1,TRBV4-1,TRBJ2-5,-,CASSQGTGGAQYF,TGCGCCAGCAGCCAAGGGACAGGGGGGGCCCAGTACTTC
-,TRBV19,TRBJ1-4,-,CASSMTARANEKLFF,TGTGCCAGTAGTATGACCGCACGGGCTAATGAAAAACTGTTTTTT
-,TRBV18,TRBJ2-3,-,CASSGSISTDTQYF,TGTGCCAGCTCCGGAAGCATCTCCACAGATACGCAGTATTTT
-,TRBV5-6,TRBJ2-7,-,CASSSSLYEQYF,TGTGCCAGCAGTTCGTCCCTCTACGAGCAGTACTTC
TRBD2,TRBV5-1,TRBJ2-7,-,CASSSGTSGNEQYF,TGCGCCAGCAGCTCTGGGACTAGCGGGAACGAGCAGTACTTC
-,TRBV7-9,TRBJ2-7,-,CASSFDGTYEQYF,TGTGCCAGCAGCTTTGACGGAACCTACGAGCAGTACTTC
-,TRBV2,TRBJ2-5,-,CASSEDRVQETQYF,TGTGCCAGCAGTGAAGACAGGGTCCAAGAGACCCAGTACTTC
TRBD1,TRBV19,TRBJ1-4,-,CASTPNPGQPNEKLFF,TGTGCCAGTACCCCCAACCCGGGACAGCCTAATGAAAAACTGTTTTTT
TRBD2,TRBV19,TRBJ2-1,once,CASSLLAGGPNEQFF,TGTGCCAGTAGCCTTCTAGCGGGGGGGCCGAATGAGCAGTTCTTC
-,TRBV5-1,TRBJ2-1,-,CASSEGPHNEQFF,TGCGCCAGCAGCGAGGGACCTCACAATGAGCAGTTCTTC
-,TRBV19,TRBJ1-3,-,CASTLRGASGNTIYF,TGTGCCAGTACCCTCCGAGGGGCCTCTGGAAACACCATATATTTT
-,TRBV25-1,TRBJ1-2,-,CASSETRAGTRGGYTF,TGTGCCAGCAGTGAAACCAGAGCCGGGACGAGAGGCGGCTACACCTTC
TRBD1,TRBV5-1,TRBJ2-7,few,CASSLNAGTGLSYEQYF,TGCGCCAGCAGCTTGAATGCTGGGACAGGCCTCTCCTACGAGCAGTACTTC
-,TRBV18,TRBJ2-5,once,CASSPRGETQYF,TGTGCCAGCTCACCACGGGGGGAGACCCAGTACTTC
TRBD2,TRBV27,TRBJ2-7,once,CASSRSGVRAYEQYF,TGTGCCAGCAGCCGAAGCGGGGTTAGAGCATACGAGCAGTACTTC
-,TRBV19,TRBJ2-7,-,CAREGGSRASPSFYEQYF,TGTGCCAGGGAGGGGGGTTCCCGGGCCTCCCCCTCCTTTTACGAGCAGTACTTC
TRBD1,TRBV29-1,TRBJ1-2,few,CSGGDSSFYGYTF,TGCAGCGGGGGGGACAGCTCTTTCTATGGCTACACCTTC
-,TRBV2,TRBJ2-2,once,CASSEWAPAGELFF,TGTGCCAGCAGTGAGTGGGCGCCGGCCGGGGAGCTGTTTTTT
-,TRBV4-2,TRBJ2-4,-,CASSQDVRDAKNIQYF,TGTGCCAGCAGCCAAGATGTAAGGGATGCCAAAAACATTCAGTACTTC
-,TRBV2,TRBJ2-7,-,CASTEGELYEQYF,TGTGCCAGCACCGAGGGGGAACTTTACGAGCAGTACTTC
-,TRBV7-2,TRBJ1-3,-,CASSSYMGFSGNTIYF,TGTGCCAGCAGCTCCTATATGGGTTTCTCTGGAAACACCATATATTTT
-,TRBV6-5,TRBJ1-2,-,CASSYSSTGYGYTF,TGTGCCAGCAGTTACTCCTCTACTGGCTATGGCTACACCTTC
-,TRBV5-1,TRBJ1-3,-,CASSLAGDGNTIYF,TGCGCCAGCAGCTTGGCGGGGGATGGAAACACCATATATTTT
-,TRBV7-2,TRBJ2-7,-,CASSLTKAYEQYF,TGTGCCAGCAGCTTGACTAAAGCCTACGAGCAGTACTTC